A selection of T cell receptor beta chains follows, all from one sample in a study of blood T cell repertoires in COVID-19. The data were produced by immunoSEQ multiplex PCR, yet TCRdb's version contains in-frame clones alone and is incomplete. The sample carries roughly 150,000 clones, around 82% recorded once. The sequenced material came from peripheral blood. The receptors were gathered from a woman between 65 and 79 years old who had recovered from COVID-19. The CDR3 runs from the conserved cysteine through the conserved F or W. The D gene is left open where the match is weak. For some rows the clone size is stated as once, few or many, or as a class when expanded; others skip it.

D: TRBD2
V: TRBV5-1
size: .
J: TRBJ2-5
CDR3: CASSFGLAGGETQYF
DNA: TGCGCCAGCAGCTTCGGACTAGCGGGAGGCGAGACCCAGTACTTC

D: TRBD2
V: TRBV3-1/TRBV3-2
size: .
J: TRBJ2-5
CDR3: CASSHLAGGLETQYF
DNA: TGTGCCAGCAGCCACCTAGCGGGAGGGTTGGAGACCCAGTACTTC

D: .
V: TRBV7-2
size: .
J: TRBJ2-5
CDR3: CASSPRSQETQYF
DNA: TGTGCCAGCAGCCCCCGGTCCCAAGAGACCCAGTACTTC

D: TRBD1
V: TRBV28
size: .
J: TRBJ1-2
CDR3: CASSTPQGAIFGYGYTF
DNA: TGTGCCAGCAGTACCCCACAGGGGGCAATCTTCGGCTATGGCTACACCTTC

D: .
V: TRBV18
size: .
J: TRBJ1-1
CDR3: CASSPRGDGSEAFF
DNA: TGTGCCAGCTCACCGCGGGGGGATGGCTCTGAAGCTTTCTTT

D: .
V: TRBV11-2
size: .
J: TRBJ1-6
CDR3: CASSLEGGDLYNSPLHF
DNA: TGTGCCAGCAGCTTAGAGGGGGGAGACCTTTATAATTCACCCCTCCACTTT

D: TRBD2
V: TRBV20-1
size: .
J: TRBJ2-2
CDR3: CSASPGSGVPGELFF
DNA: TGCAGTGCTAGTCCCGGTAGCGGGGTTCCCGGGGAGCTGTTTTTT

D: TRBD1
V: TRBV2
size: once
J: TRBJ2-7
CDR3: CASSEAGDRVSEQYF
DNA: TGTGCCAGCAGTGAAGCGGGGGACAGGGTCTCCGAGCAGTACTTC

D: TRBD2
V: TRBV10-3
size: .
J: TRBJ2-1
CDR3: CAIRKTSGNNEQFF
DNA: TGTGCCATCAGGAAGACTAGCGGGAACAATGAGCAGTTCTTC

D: .
V: TRBV18
size: .
J: TRBJ2-2
CDR3: CASSPLSAGSNTGELFF
DNA: TGTGCCAGCTCACCACTCTCGGCGGGATCTAACACCGGGGAGCTGTTTTTT

D: TRBD1
V: TRBV10-2
size: .
J: TRBJ2-2
CDR3: CASTPGTGASSHKNTGELFF
DNA: TGCGCCAGCACCCCTGGGACAGGGGCCTCGTCCCACAAGAACACCGGGGAGCTGTTTTTT

D: TRBD2
V: TRBV28
size: .
J: TRBJ2-7
CDR3: CASTLSSGGYYEQYF
DNA: TGTGCCAGCACCTTATCTAGCGGGGGGTACTACGAGCAGTACTTC

D: TRBD2
V: TRBV29-1
size: .
J: TRBJ2-3
CDR3: CSVEGVLAGATDTQYF
DNA: TGCAGCGTTGAAGGTGTCCTAGCGGGAGCCACAGATACGCAGTATTTT

D: TRBD1
V: TRBV28
size: .
J: TRBJ1-1
CDR3: CASSRGQRNTEAFF
DNA: TGTGCCAGCAGCCGGGGACAGAGGAACACTGAAGCTTTCTTT

D: TRBD2
V: TRBV6-5
size: .
J: TRBJ2-7
CDR3: CASSYSSSGAYYEQYF
DNA: TGTGCCAGCAGTTACTCATCCAGCGGGGCTTACTACGAGCAGTACTTC

D: .
V: TRBV7-2
size: .
J: TRBJ1-2
CDR3: CASSSLDKRGYTF
DNA: TGTGCCAGCAGCTCCCTCGACAAACGAGGCTACACCTTC

D: .
V: TRBV5-1
size: once
J: TRBJ1-1
CDR3: CASSLAGIPTEAFF
DNA: TGCGCCAGCAGCTTGGCCGGGATTCCCACTGAAGCTTTCTTT

D: TRBD2
V: TRBV18
size: .
J: TRBJ2-7
CDR3: CASQETSGSRYEQYF
DNA: TGTGCCAGCCAGGAGACTAGCGGGAGTAGGTACGAGCAGTACTTC

D: TRBD1
V: TRBV19
size: .
J: TRBJ1-2
CDR3: CASRTGTDYGYTF
DNA: TGTGCCAGTAGGACCGGGACAGACTATGGCTACACCTTC

D: TRBD2
V: TRBV4-2
size: .
J: TRBJ2-7
CDR3: CASSGTSTYEQYF
DNA: TGTGCCAGCAGCGGGACTAGCACCTACGAGCAGTACTTC

D: TRBD1
V: TRBV7-2
size: few
J: TRBJ2-3
CDR3: CASQKPGQPTDTQYF
DNA: TGTGCCAGCCAAAAGCCGGGACAGCCTACAGATACGCAGTATTTT

D: .
V: TRBV25-1
size: once
J: TRBJ1-2
CDR3: CASSDTNYGYTF
DNA: TGTGCCAGCAGTGACACTAACTATGGCTACACCTTC

D: TRBD2
V: TRBV6-6
size: .
J: TRBJ2-4
CDR3: CASMTSGRDKNIQYF
DNA: TGTGCCAGCATGACTAGCGGGAGGGACAAAAACATTCAGTACTTC

D: .
V: TRBV29-1
size: .
J: TRBJ1-4
CDR3: CSAAGPGGGTNEKLFF
DNA: TGCAGCGCGGCGGGCCCCGGGGGGGGAACTAATGAAAAACTGTTTTTT

D: .
V: TRBV6-5
size: once
J: TRBJ1-1
CDR3: CASSYSGGRAEAFF
DNA: TGTGCCAGCAGTTACTCCGGGGGAAGGGCTGAAGCTTTCTTT

D: .
V: TRBV6-5
size: .
J: TRBJ2-7
CDR3: CASRAGAATPQYF
DNA: TGTGCCAGCAGGGCAGGGGCCGCCACGCCCCAGTACTTC

D: .
V: TRBV11-2
size: .
J: TRBJ2-7
CDR3: CASSLGGTRGEQYF
DNA: TGTGCCAGCAGCTTAGGTGGGACACGGGGCGAGCAGTACTTC

D: .
V: TRBV7-8
size: .
J: TRBJ2-1
CDR3: CASSLGGGDEQFF
DNA: TGTGCCAGCAGCTTGGGAGGGGGGGACGAGCAGTTCTTC

D: .
V: TRBV7-2
size: once
J: TRBJ2-3
CDR3: CASSLGGPGTDTQYF
DNA: TGTGCCAGCAGCTTAGGGGGGCCTGGCACAGATACGCAGTATTTT

D: TRBD2
V: TRBV7-9
size: .
J: TRBJ2-1
CDR3: CASTKGDGGSLYNEQFF
DNA: TGTGCCAGCACCAAAGGGGACGGCGGGAGTCTCTACAATGAGCAGTTCTTC